These T cell receptor beta chains were read from a single sample in a study of T cell responses to AZD1222 COVID-19 vaccine. Data came from immunoSEQ multiplex PCR; TCRdb stores just in-frame clones and leaves some out. The sample lists roughly 130,000 clones, roughly nine tenths occurring once. The sample here was peripheral blood, taken on day 0 of AZD1222 vaccination. The receptors here all came from an adult in good health. Both conserved end residues are part of each CDR3. The order of the fields is J gene, V gene, clone size, D gene, CDR3 DNA, CDR3 protein. A D gene is named only where the DNA matches it firmly. Clone size is stated in some rows and not others, as once, few, many or a class when expanded.

j_call: TRBJ1-5
v_call: TRBV2
clone_size: .
d_call: .
cdr3_nt: TGTGCCAGCAGTGAAGGGTTAGGACTTTATAGCAATCAGCCCCAGCATTTT
cdr3_aa: CASSEGLGLYSNQPQHF

j_call: TRBJ1-4
v_call: TRBV3-1/TRBV3-2
clone_size: .
d_call: TRBD1
cdr3_nt: TGTGCCAGCAGCCAAGGACGACAGGGGGCTGCTACTAATGAAAAACTGTTTTTT
cdr3_aa: CASSQGRQGAATNEKLFF

j_call: TRBJ1-2
v_call: TRBV9
clone_size: .
d_call: .
cdr3_nt: TGTGCCAGCAGCGTACGGCCCGGGGAGGCCCATGGCTACACCTTC
cdr3_aa: CASSVRPGEAHGYTF

j_call: TRBJ2-3
v_call: TRBV7-2
clone_size: .
d_call: TRBD1
cdr3_nt: TGTGCCAGCAGCCAAAGGGACAGGTACACAGATACGCAGTATTTT
cdr3_aa: CASSQRDRYTDTQYF

j_call: TRBJ2-3
v_call: TRBV6-5
clone_size: .
d_call: .
cdr3_nt: TGTGCCAGCAGTTACTGGGGCAGGGGGGCAGATACGCAGTATTTT
cdr3_aa: CASSYWGRGADTQYF

j_call: TRBJ1-1
v_call: TRBV5-6
clone_size: .
d_call: .
cdr3_nt: TGTGCCAGCAGCTTGATAGAGCCCACTGAAGCTTTCTTT
cdr3_aa: CASSLIEPTEAFF

j_call: TRBJ2-3
v_call: TRBV5-1
clone_size: .
d_call: .
cdr3_nt: TGCGCCAGCAGCTTGAGCACTTTAGGAACAGATACGCAGTATTTT
cdr3_aa: CASSLSTLGTDTQYF

j_call: TRBJ2-2
v_call: TRBV3-1/TRBV3-2
clone_size: .
d_call: TRBD1
cdr3_nt: TGTGCCAGCAGCTGGACAGGGTTAAGCACCGGGGAGCTGTTTTTT
cdr3_aa: CASSWTGLSTGELFF

j_call: TRBJ1-2
v_call: TRBV29-1
clone_size: .
d_call: .
cdr3_nt: TGCAGCGCCGGTGGCCTAAACTATGGCTACACCTTC
cdr3_aa: CSAGGLNYGYTF

j_call: TRBJ2-2
v_call: TRBV7-2
clone_size: .
d_call: .
cdr3_nt: TGTGCCAGCAGCTTAAGTGGTTCTATCACCGGGGAGCTGTTTTTT
cdr3_aa: CASSLSGSITGELFF

j_call: TRBJ1-2
v_call: TRBV2
clone_size: once
d_call: .
cdr3_nt: TGTGCCAGCAGACAGCTGTCTAACTATGGCTACACCTTC
cdr3_aa: CASRQLSNYGYTF

j_call: TRBJ1-6
v_call: TRBV6-5
clone_size: .
d_call: .
cdr3_nt: TGTGCCAGCAGTCCACTTCAGGGCCGTTCACCCCTCCACTTT
cdr3_aa: CASSPLQGRSPLHF

j_call: TRBJ2-1
v_call: TRBV19
clone_size: .
d_call: .
cdr3_nt: TGTGCCAGTTCGGGTAGGGACTCCTACAATGAGCAGTTCTTC
cdr3_aa: CASSGRDSYNEQFF

j_call: TRBJ1-1
v_call: TRBV5-1
clone_size: .
d_call: .
cdr3_nt: TGCGCCAGCAGCTTGGCCGGGGGCGACACTGAAGCTTTCTTT
cdr3_aa: CASSLAGGDTEAFF

j_call: TRBJ1-1
v_call: TRBV18
clone_size: .
d_call: .
cdr3_nt: TGTGCCAGCTCACCAAGGCGGGACCTCACGGGCGGCACTGAAGCTTTCTTT
cdr3_aa: CASSPRRDLTGGTEAFF

j_call: TRBJ1-3
v_call: TRBV28
clone_size: once
d_call: .
cdr3_nt: TGTGCCAGCACCGTATCTCTTCCTGGAAACACCATATATTTT
cdr3_aa: CASTVSLPGNTIYF

j_call: TRBJ1-5
v_call: TRBV4-1
clone_size: .
d_call: .
cdr3_nt: TGCGCCAGCAGCCAAGATCAAGGAGTTCATCAGCCCCAGCATTTT
cdr3_aa: CASSQDQGVHQPQHF

j_call: TRBJ1-3
v_call: TRBV29-1
clone_size: once
d_call: .
cdr3_nt: TGCAGCGTTGTGGACACTTACTCTGGAAACACCATATATTTT
cdr3_aa: CSVVDTYSGNTIYF

j_call: TRBJ2-7
v_call: TRBV7-9
clone_size: .
d_call: TRBD1
cdr3_nt: TGTGCCAGCAGCTTACCGGGACAGGGATCCTACGAGCAGTACTTC
cdr3_aa: CASSLPGQGSYEQYF

j_call: TRBJ2-5
v_call: TRBV28
clone_size: .
d_call: .
cdr3_nt: TGTGCCAGCAGTTTACCCCGGGGGGAGACCCAGTACTTC
cdr3_aa: CASSLPRGETQYF

j_call: TRBJ2-1
v_call: TRBV5-5
clone_size: .
d_call: TRBD1
cdr3_nt: TGTGCCAGCAGCGGACAGGGAGCGAGCTCCTACAATGAGCAGTTCTTC
cdr3_aa: CASSGQGASSYNEQFF

j_call: TRBJ2-2
v_call: TRBV10-3
clone_size: .
d_call: .
cdr3_nt: TGTGCCATCATGTACAGGGAGAACACCGGGGAGCTGTTTTTT
cdr3_aa: CAIMYRENTGELFF

j_call: TRBJ1-5
v_call: TRBV11-2
clone_size: once
d_call: .
cdr3_nt: TGTGCCAGCAGCTCCACAGGGTTCCCAAATCAGCCCCAGCATTTT
cdr3_aa: CASSSTGFPNQPQHF

j_call: TRBJ1-2
v_call: TRBV7-8
clone_size: .
d_call: TRBD1
cdr3_nt: TGTGCCAGCAGCCGAGATCAGGGGGCGATCTATGGCTACACCTTC
cdr3_aa: CASSRDQGAIYGYTF

j_call: TRBJ2-5
v_call: TRBV5-5
clone_size: .
d_call: TRBD1
cdr3_nt: TGTGCCAGCAGCCCCCTTGGACAGGGTAGGGAGACCCAGTACTTC
cdr3_aa: CASSPLGQGRETQYF

j_call: TRBJ2-7
v_call: TRBV7-8
clone_size: .
d_call: .
cdr3_nt: TGTGCCAGCAGCCGCACCAGGGCCTACGAGCAGTACTTC
cdr3_aa: CASSRTRAYEQYF

j_call: TRBJ1-2
v_call: TRBV15
clone_size: .
d_call: .
cdr3_nt: TGTGCCACCAGCTCCGGGGTTAACTATGGCTACACCTTC
cdr3_aa: CATSSGVNYGYTF

j_call: TRBJ1-5
v_call: TRBV7-8
clone_size: .
d_call: TRBD1
cdr3_nt: TGTGCCAGCAGCGTCGACAGGGCCCAGCCCCAGCATTTT
cdr3_aa: CASSVDRAQPQHF

j_call: TRBJ1-1
v_call: TRBV7-8
clone_size: few
d_call: TRBD1
cdr3_nt: TGTGCCAGCAGCCGAGACAGGGGCACTGAAGCTTTCTTT
cdr3_aa: CASSRDRGTEAFF

j_call: TRBJ2-1
v_call: TRBV7-9
clone_size: .
d_call: TRBD2
cdr3_nt: TGTGCCGGCGCAAATAGCGGGGGGAGCAATGAGCAGTTCTTC
cdr3_aa: CAGANSGGSNEQFF

j_call: TRBJ2-7
v_call: TRBV7-6
clone_size: .
d_call: TRBD2
cdr3_nt: TGTGCCAGCAGCTTCCGGCCTAGCGGGGGGTTTTACGAGCAGTACTTC
cdr3_aa: CASSFRPSGGFYEQYF

j_call: TRBJ2-1
v_call: TRBV18
clone_size: .
d_call: TRBD2
cdr3_nt: TGTGCCAGCTCACCAGGGGGCGGGGGGGCCCCTGAGCAGTTCTTC
cdr3_aa: CASSPGGGGAPEQFF

j_call: TRBJ1-2
v_call: TRBV10-3
clone_size: .
d_call: .
cdr3_nt: TGTGCCATCACCGAACAGGCTTACTCTAACTATGGCTACACCTTC
cdr3_aa: CAITEQAYSNYGYTF

j_call: TRBJ1-2
v_call: TRBV7-7
clone_size: .
d_call: .
cdr3_nt: TGTGCTAGCAGCTTAGCCGTCGAGGAGACAGTCACCTTC
cdr3_aa: CASSLAVEETVTF

j_call: TRBJ2-4
v_call: TRBV5-5
clone_size: .
d_call: TRBD1
cdr3_nt: TGTGCCAGCAGCCCACTGACAGGGATAGCCAAAAACATTCAGTACTTC
cdr3_aa: CASSPLTGIAKNIQYF

j_call: TRBJ1-1
v_call: TRBV3-1/TRBV3-2
clone_size: .
d_call: .
cdr3_nt: TGTGCCAGCAGCCAAGCGGGTGAAGCTTTCTTT
cdr3_aa: CASSQAGEAFF

j_call: TRBJ2-2
v_call: TRBV7-2
clone_size: .
d_call: TRBD1
cdr3_nt: TGTGCCAGCAGCTTACTTTCGGGACAGTCGAACACCGGGGAGCTGTTTTTT
cdr3_aa: CASSLLSGQSNTGELFF

j_call: TRBJ1-1
v_call: TRBV12-1
clone_size: .
d_call: .
cdr3_nt: TGTGCCAGCAGCTTTGAGGCCAGAACGAACACTGAAGCTTTCTTT
cdr3_aa: CASSFEARTNTEAFF

j_call: TRBJ2-3
v_call: TRBV15
clone_size: .
d_call: TRBD1
cdr3_nt: TGTGCCACTCACAGGGGGCGCTGGTCGGGAGATACGCAGTATTTT
cdr3_aa: CATHRGRWSGDTQYF

j_call: TRBJ1-2
v_call: TRBV2
clone_size: .
d_call: .
cdr3_nt: TGTGCCAGCAGTGAAGTCCCTCCGTATGGCTACACCTTC
cdr3_aa: CASSEVPPYGYTF

j_call: TRBJ2-7
v_call: TRBV7-8
clone_size: few
d_call: .
cdr3_nt: TGTGCCAGCAGTTTTTCCAATCAGGGCTACGAGCAGTACTTC
cdr3_aa: CASSFSNQGYEQYF

j_call: TRBJ2-4
v_call: TRBV5-8
clone_size: .
d_call: .
cdr3_nt: TGTGCCAGCAGCTTCCGACAAGCCAAAAACATTCAGTACTTC
cdr3_aa: CASSFRQAKNIQYF

j_call: TRBJ1-1
v_call: TRBV7-2
clone_size: .
d_call: .
cdr3_nt: TGTGCCAGCAGCTTAGACCCGAACACTGAAGCTTTCTTT
cdr3_aa: CASSLDPNTEAFF

j_call: TRBJ2-3
v_call: TRBV24-1
clone_size: .
d_call: TRBD2
cdr3_nt: TGTGCCACCAGTGACCCTAGCGGGGGAGGGGCAGATACGCAGTATTTT
cdr3_aa: CATSDPSGGGADTQYF

j_call: TRBJ2-2
v_call: TRBV5-1
clone_size: .
d_call: TRBD2
cdr3_nt: TGCGCCAGCAGCCTGGCTAGCGGGGGGGTGAACACCGGGGAGCTGTTTTTT
cdr3_aa: CASSLASGGVNTGELFF